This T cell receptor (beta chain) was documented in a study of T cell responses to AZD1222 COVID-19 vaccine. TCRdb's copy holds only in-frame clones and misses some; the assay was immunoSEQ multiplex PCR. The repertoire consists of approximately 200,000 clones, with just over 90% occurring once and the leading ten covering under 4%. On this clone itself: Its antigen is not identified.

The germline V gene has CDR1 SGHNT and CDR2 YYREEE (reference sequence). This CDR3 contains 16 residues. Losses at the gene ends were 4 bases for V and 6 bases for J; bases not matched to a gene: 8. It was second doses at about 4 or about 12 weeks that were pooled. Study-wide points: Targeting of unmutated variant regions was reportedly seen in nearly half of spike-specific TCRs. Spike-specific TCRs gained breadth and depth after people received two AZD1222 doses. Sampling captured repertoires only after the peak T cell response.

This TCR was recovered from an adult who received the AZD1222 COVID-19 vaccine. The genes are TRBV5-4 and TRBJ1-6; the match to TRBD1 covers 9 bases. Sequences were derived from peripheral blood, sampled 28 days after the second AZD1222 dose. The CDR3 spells CASSVVPGQGNSPLHF. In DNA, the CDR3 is TGTGCCAGCAGCGTGGTCCCGGGACAGGGTAATTCACCCCTCCACTTT.